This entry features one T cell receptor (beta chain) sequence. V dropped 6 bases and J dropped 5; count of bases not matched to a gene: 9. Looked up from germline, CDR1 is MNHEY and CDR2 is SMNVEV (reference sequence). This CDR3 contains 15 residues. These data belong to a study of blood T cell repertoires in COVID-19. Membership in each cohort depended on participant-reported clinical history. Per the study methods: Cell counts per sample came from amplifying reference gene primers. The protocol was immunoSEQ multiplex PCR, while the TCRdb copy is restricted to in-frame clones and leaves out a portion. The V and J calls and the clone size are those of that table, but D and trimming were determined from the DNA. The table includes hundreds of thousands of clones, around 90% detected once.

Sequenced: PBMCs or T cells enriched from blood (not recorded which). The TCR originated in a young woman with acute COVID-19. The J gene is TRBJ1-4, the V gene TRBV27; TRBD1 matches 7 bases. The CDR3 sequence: CASRTYRGLNEKLFF. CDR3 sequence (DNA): TGTGCCAGCAGAACCTACAGGGGATTAAATGAAAAACTGTTTTTT.